This T cell receptor beta chain was identified during a study of blood T cell repertoires in COVID-19. Data came from immunoSEQ multiplex PCR; TCRdb stores just in-frame clones and leaves some out. The data show around 20,000 clones, 80% to 90% seen once. V was pared by 3 bases and J by 3 bases, with 12 bases between. CDR1 is MGHDK, CDR2 SYGVNS, per germline. The CDR3 is made up of 16 amino acids. The clonotype was recovered from a human donor with active COVID-19. The donor label of this sample is uncertain. The chain links TRBV25-1 to TRBJ2-6; the D gene is possibly TRBD2 (5 bases). Input material: peripheral blood. The CDR3 DNA sequence: TGTGCCAGCAGTGACCAAGGGAGTTTTGGGGCCAACGTCCTGACTTTC. Its translation: CASSDQGSFGANVLTF.